These 25 T cell receptor beta chains came from one sample sequenced in a study of control samples from healthy donors and cancer patients. Data came from immunoSEQ multiplex PCR; TCRdb stores just in-frame clones and leaves some out. This table has 9,500 to 15,000 clones, approximately 87% appearing once. Source material: formalin-fixed, paraffin-embedded tissue. These receptors came from a male donor with melanoma.

The J gene is TRBJ1-2, the V gene TRBV30, with D unresolved. The germline V and J ends were trimmed by 2 bases and 8 bases, with 9 bases remaining between them. The CDR3 has 11 amino acids. CDR1 is GTSNPN and CDR2 is SVGIG in the germline V gene (reference sequence). The CDR3 reads CAWSLSRGYTF. The CDR3 DNA follows: TGTGCCTGGAGTTTGAGTAGGGGCTACACCTTC.

The chain has TRBV4-3 and TRBJ1-1, with D uncertain. CDR1 and CDR2 (germline): LGHNA, YSLEER. V shed 4 bases and J shed 0 bases, with 9 bases lying between them. This CDR3 comprises 14 residues. The DNA of the CDR3 is TGCGCCAGCAGCCCTGGGATTTTGAACACTGAAGCTTTCTTT. As protein: CASSPGILNTEAFF.

This chain connects TRBV20-1 to TRBJ2-3; no clear D. The CDR3 loop spans 11 amino acids. Trimming left V 5 bases short and J 7 bases short, with 10 bases between. Germline lookup yields CDR1 DFQATT and CDR2 SNEGSKA (reference sequence). CDR3 sequence: CSALTSNTQYF. The CDR3 DNA is TGCAGTGCTCTCACATCAAATACGCAGTATTTT.

The V and J genes are TRBV10-1 and TRBJ2-1; TRBD2 matches at 14 bases. Germline CDR1 and CDR2: WNHNN and SYGVQD (reference sequence). Trimming took 1 base from V and 8 from J; bases not matched to a gene: 10. There are 18 residues in the CDR3. The CDR3 nucleotides are TGCGCCAGCAGTGAGTACCCGGGGACTAGCGGGAGATATTATGAGCAGTTCTTC. As protein: CASSEYPGTSGRYYEQFF.

The V call is TRBV6-5, the J call TRBJ2-3, with 9 bases lining up with TRBD2. Germline V gene sequence: CDR1 MNHEY, CDR2 SVGAGI. CDR3 length: 16 amino acids. J gave up 4 bases and V 2 bases, and 7 bases lay outside the gene matches. The DNA for the CDR3 is TGTGCCAGCAGTTACGTGGCGGGAGGGAGCGCAGATACGCAGTATTTT. Amino acid sequence: CASSYVAGGSADTQYF.

Concerning this clone: This specimen includes other DNA sequences encoding the same CDR3. The chain joins TRBV18 to TRBJ1-5, with D hard to call. Germline CDR1 and CDR2: KGHSH and LQKENI. This CDR3 comprises 13 residues. The V end lost 2 bases, the J end lost 2 bases, and 4 bases lay between the germline ends. CDR3 loop: CASSPDRNQPQHF. Here the CDR3 DNA reads TGTGCCAGCTCACCAGACCGCAATCAGCCCCAGCATTTT.

This clone was detected only a few times. V gene TRBV6-4 combines with J gene TRBJ2-2; no clear D. The germline V gene has CDR1 MRHNA and CDR2 SNTAGT. The CDR3 runs to 15 residues. Trimming shortened V by 4 bases and J by 3 bases, and 12 bases separated the two germline ends. The DNA for the CDR3 is TGTGCCAGCAGTGTGTCCAGTGGGTACACCGGGGAGCTGTTTTTT. It specifies CASSVSSGYTGELFF.

V is TRBV10-3 and J is TRBJ1-6; D possibly corresponds to TRBD1 (5 bases). Germline loops: CDR1 ENHRY, CDR2 SYGVKD. The CDR3 is 12 amino acids. Trimming shortened V by 11 bases and J by 7 bases, and 12 bases separated the two germline ends. The CDR3 reads CASQEGNSPLHF. CDR3 bases: TGTGCCTCCCAGGAGGGGAATTCACCCCTCCACTTT.

V usage is TRBV7-9 and J usage is TRBJ2-3; D is perhaps TRBD1 (5 bases). V lost 4 bases and J 8 bases, leaving 19 bases between the germline ends. Per germline, CDR1 SEHNR and CDR2 FQNEAQ (reference sequence). CDR3 size: 15 residues. As DNA, the CDR3 is TGTGCCAGCAGCTCTAGACAGTGGGGTCCTGGTACGCAGTATTTT. The encoded protein is CASSSRQWGPGTQYF.

V gene TRBV6-6 combines with J gene TRBJ2-7; tentative D call: TRBD1 (5 bases). Looked up from germline, CDR1 is MNHNY and CDR2 is SVGAGI (reference sequence). The CDR3 has 15 residues. The V end lost 0 bases, the J end lost 1 base, and 10 bases lay between the germline ends. The CDR3 loop is CASSYSRQLSYEQYF. CDR3 sequence (DNA): TGTGCCAGCAGTTACTCAAGACAGCTGTCCTACGAGCAGTACTTC.

CDR3 protein: CASSQLVKNHNEQFF. The CDR3 coding sequence is TGTGCCAGCAGCCAACTAGTTAAAAACCATAATGAGCAGTTCTTC. The chain has TRBV27 and TRBJ2-1; weak D call: TRBD2 (5 bases). There are 15 residues in the CDR3. Looked up from germline, CDR1 is MNHEY and CDR2 is SMNVEV (reference sequence). Trimming shortened V by 6 bases and J by 7 bases, and 19 bases separated the two germline ends.

V and J are TRBV9 and TRBJ2-7; TRBD2 is a possible D gene (5 bases). V was pared by 6 bases and J by 8 bases, with 24 bases between. Germline lookup yields CDR1 SGDLS and CDR2 YYNGEE. The CDR3 is 15 amino acids. DNA of the CDR3: TGTGCCAGCACCCCGGATGGCGGACTCCGGAGCCAGCAGTACTTC. Its protein product is CASTPDGGLRSQQYF.

This chain uses TRBV6-4 with TRBJ2-1; 7 nucleotides match TRBD2. The CDR3 is made up of 15 amino acids. Germline V gene data show CDR1 as MRHNA and CDR2 as SNTAGT. V shed 4 bases and J 5 bases; nucleotides not matched to a gene: 8. The CDR3 region is CASSVNGRTHNEQFF. The DNA for the CDR3 is TGTGCCAGCAGTGTAAACGGGAGGACCCACAATGAGCAGTTCTTC.

V is TRBV10-2 and J is TRBJ1-2, with 9 bases matching TRBD1. Germline loops: CDR1 WSHSY, CDR2 SAAADI. Trimming cost V 8 bases and J 3 bases; bases outside gene matches: 7. The CDR3 length is 14 residues. The CDR3 reads CASGGQGLDYGYTF. The DNA for the CDR3 is TGCGCCAGCGGTGGACAGGGGCTGGACTATGGCTACACCTTC.

The V gene is TRBV6-6, the J gene TRBJ2-5, with D possibly matching TRBD2 (6 bases). This CDR3 contains 14 residues. The germline V gene encodes CDR1 MNHNY and CDR2 SVGAGI (reference sequence). V lost 6 bases, J lost 7 bases, and 18 bases lay in between. The CDR3 DNA follows: TGTGCCAGCAGCCCCCCTAGGGAGGCTGGGACCCAGTACTTC. Protein product: CASSPPREAGTQYF.

The chain employs TRBV6-5 and TRBJ1-5; D is unresolved. The CDR3 extends over 15 amino acids. V was clipped by 6 bases and J by 3 bases, with 15 bases between them. Germline-derived CDR1 and CDR2 are MNHEY and SVGAGI. The chain's CDR3 is CASSAVGVNNQPQHF. CDR3 in DNA: TGTGCCAGCAGCGCCGTTGGGGTTAACAATCAGCCCCAGCATTTT.

Only one count was recorded for this clone. The V and J genes are TRBV7-3 and TRBJ2-1, with D hard to call. The V gene's germline CDR1 is SGHTA and CDR2 FQGTGA. The CDR3 totals 14 residues. Trimming stripped 2 bases from V and 8 bases from J, with 13 bases between. The CDR3 nucleotides are TGTGCCAGCAGCTTAGATGGTCCCCTCGATGAGCAGTTCTTC. Protein product: CASSLDGPLDEQFF.

The chain is built from TRBV11-2 and TRBJ1-2; perhaps TRBD1 as D (5 bases). There are 15 residues in the CDR3. Trimming left V 8 bases short and J 2 bases short, with 18 bases between. Germline CDR1 reads SGHAT; CDR2 reads FQNNGV. The CDR3 bases are TGTGCCAGCTCGGGTCTGGACCGGGACAACTATGGCTACACCTTC. Encoded protein: CASSGLDRDNYGYTF.

The chain employs TRBV4-2 and TRBJ2-3; TRBD2 matches at 10 bases. The length of the CDR3 is 17 residues. The V segment lost 1 base and the J segment 3 bases; nucleotides outside the gene matches: 7. The germline V gene has CDR1 LGHNA and CDR2 YNFKEQ. The CDR3 loop is CASSQAPSGSSTDTQYF. In DNA form, the CDR3 reads TGTGCCAGCAGCCAAGCCCCTAGCGGGAGTTCGACAGATACGCAGTATTTT.

The CDR3 sequence: CASSQGTSGRYEQYF. Written as DNA, the CDR3 is TGCGCCAGCAGCCAAGGGACTAGCGGGAGGTACGAGCAGTACTTC. The V gene is TRBV4-1, the J gene TRBJ2-7; 14 positions match TRBD2. CDR3 size: 15 residues. Germline-derived CDR1 and CDR2 are MGHRA and YSYEKL. V dropped 1 base and J dropped 4; count of bases not matched to a gene: 0.

CDR3: CASSSTRAAKNIQYF. CDR3 coding DNA: TGTGCCAGCAGCTCCACGCGGGCGGCCAAAAACATTCAGTACTTC. The chain links TRBV11-2 to TRBJ2-4, with a possible D match to TRBD2 (5 bases). Between the trimmed V and J ends, which lost 4 bases and 1 base, there was a span of 11 bases. Germline CDR1 and CDR2: SGHAT and FQNNGV. This CDR3 has 15 amino acids.

The CDR3: CASSLNIGQETQYF. In DNA form, the CDR3 reads TGTGCCAGCAGCTTAAATATAGGGCAAGAGACCCAGTACTTC. The V call is TRBV7-2, the J call TRBJ2-5; D gene ambiguous. Trimming shortened V by 2 bases and J by 2 bases, and 9 bases separated the two germline ends. The CDR3 spans 14 residues. From germline, CDR1 is SGHTA and CDR2 FQGNSA. Complete variable domain (other parts from reference TRBV7-2 and TRBJ2-5): GAGVSQSPSNKVTEKGKDVELRCDPISGHTALYWYRQSLGQGLEFLIYFQGNSAPDKSGLPSDRFSAERTGGSVSTLTIQRTQQEDSAVYLCASSLNIGQETQYFGPGTRLLVL.

The chain joins TRBV20-1 to TRBJ1-1; D not resolved. There are 13 residues in the CDR3. The V end was cut by 3 bases, the J end by 11 bases, with 19 bases between. CDR1 and CDR2 from the germline V gene are DFQATT and SNEGSKA (reference sequence). The CDR3 nucleotides are TGCAGTGCTAGTTCCAGGCCGGGAGGGTACGCTTTCTTT. The encoded protein is CSASSRPGGYAFF.

The rearrangement links TRBV6-2 or TRBV6-3 to TRBJ2-3; 7 nucleotides agree with TRBD2. This CDR3 is 15 amino acids long. The V gene end was trimmed by 0 bases and the J gene end by 6 bases; junction bases not matched to a gene: 6. Germline V CDR1 and CDR2: MNHEY, SVGEGT. Written as DNA, the CDR3 is TGTGCCAGCAGTTACTCGCTAGCGGCAGGCGATACGCAGTATTTT. Translating gives CASSYSLAAGDTQYF.

The chain combines TRBV30 with TRBJ2-1; TRBD2 matches 8 bases. Trimming cost V 4 bases and J 0 bases; bases outside gene matches: 2. Germline-derived CDR1 and CDR2 are GTSNPN and SVGIG (reference sequence). CDR3 size: 14 residues. Here the CDR3 DNA reads TGTGCCTGGACCAGCGGGAGCTCCTACAATGAGCAGTTCTTC. It specifies CAWTSGSSYNEQFF.